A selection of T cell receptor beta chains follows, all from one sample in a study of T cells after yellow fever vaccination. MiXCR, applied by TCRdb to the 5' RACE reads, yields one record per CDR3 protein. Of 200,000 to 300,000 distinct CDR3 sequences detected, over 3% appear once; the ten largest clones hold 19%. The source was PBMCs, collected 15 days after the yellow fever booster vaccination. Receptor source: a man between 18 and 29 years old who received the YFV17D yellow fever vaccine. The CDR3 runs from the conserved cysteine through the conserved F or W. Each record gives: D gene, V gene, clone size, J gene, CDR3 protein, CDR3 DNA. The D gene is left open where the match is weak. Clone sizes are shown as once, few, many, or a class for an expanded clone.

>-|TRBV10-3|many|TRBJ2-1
CAITRGSSYNEQFF
TGTGCCATCACTCGCGGTAGCTCCTACAATGAGCAGTTCTTC
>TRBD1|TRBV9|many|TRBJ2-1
CASSQAGTGLYEQFF
TGTGCCAGCAGCCAGGCTGGGACAGGGCTGTATGAGCAGTTCTTC
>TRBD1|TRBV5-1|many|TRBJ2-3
CASSPSDRGQYF
TGCGCCAGCAGCCCCTCGGACAGGGGGCAGTATTTT
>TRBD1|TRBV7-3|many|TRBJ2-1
CASSLHRGNEQFF
TGTGCCAGCAGCTTACACAGGGGGAATGAGCAGTTCTTC
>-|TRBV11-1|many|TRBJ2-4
CASSSPGTRNIQYF
TGTGCCAGCAGCTCACCCGGGACCAGGAACATTCAGTACTTC
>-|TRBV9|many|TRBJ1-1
CASSGPLRGRTNTEAFF
TGTGCCAGCAGCGGGCCTTTACGAGGCAGGACAAACACTGAAGCTTTCTTT
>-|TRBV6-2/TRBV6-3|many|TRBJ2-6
CASNPIKANVLTF
TGTGCCAGCAACCCCATAAAGGCCAACGTCCTGACTTTC
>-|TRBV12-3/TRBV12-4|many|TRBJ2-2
CASSFGPRRDTGELFF
TGTGCCAGCAGTTTTGGGCCCCGACGGGACACCGGGGAGCTGTTTTTT
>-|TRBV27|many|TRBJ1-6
CASSFSDYNSPLHF
TGTGCCAGCAGTTTCTCGGATTATAATTCACCCCTCCACTTT
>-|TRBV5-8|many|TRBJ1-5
CASSRTGTEGNQPQHF
TGTGCCAGCAGCCGGACCGGGACGGAGGGGAATCAGCCCCAGCATTTT
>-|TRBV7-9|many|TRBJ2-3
CASKKDGPTDTQYF
TGTGCCAGCAAAAAGGACGGCCCCACAGATACGCAGTATTTT
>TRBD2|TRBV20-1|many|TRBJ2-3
CSARLAGEPTDTQYF
TGCAGTGCCAGACTAGCGGGGGAACCCACAGATACGCAGTATTTT
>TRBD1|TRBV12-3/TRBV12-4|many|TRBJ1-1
CASSKTGGRPEAFF
TGTGCCAGCAGTAAAACAGGGGGCAGGCCTGAAGCTTTCTTT
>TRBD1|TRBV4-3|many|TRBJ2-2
CASSIRPGQGEGELFF
TGCGCCAGCAGCATAAGGCCGGGACAGGGGGAAGGGGAGCTGTTTTTT
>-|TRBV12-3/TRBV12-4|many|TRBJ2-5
CASRYTGSQETQYF
TGTGCCAGCAGATATACCGGGAGCCAAGAGACCCAGTACTTC
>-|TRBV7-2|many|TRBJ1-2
CASSLAPSSFYGYTF
TGTGCCAGCAGCTTAGCGCCTTCTAGTTTCTATGGCTACACCTTC
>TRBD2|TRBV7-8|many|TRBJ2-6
CASSFGGRANVLTF
TGTGCCAGCAGCTTCGGGGGGAGGGCCAACGTCCTGACTTTC